This TCR beta chain was recovered during a study of cytomegalovirus exposure and HLA in healthy donors. Study outcomes and limitations: In vitro assays verified that three CMV-associated chains recognized CMV antigens specifically.

Primers for the PCR totalled 60 Vbeta and 13 Jbeta. Here immunoSEQ multiplex PCR was the method, and the copy in TCRdb shows in-frame clones only, minus some. The data show about 120,000 clones, around four fifths seen once. About this clone itself: The antigen is not known.

Trimming pared 3 bases from V and 5 bases from J, leaving 10 bases between. Germline V gene lookup returns CDR1 SEHNR and CDR2 FQNEAQ (reference sequence). The CDR3 is 13 amino acids. Material: PBMCs. This chain links TRBV7-9 with TRBJ2-5, with no clear D. The TCR comes from a man aged 60 to 69 in good health and CMV-seropositive. The CDR3 sequence is CASSLSGSETQYF. CDR3 DNA: TGTGCCAGCAGCTTGTCCGGGTCGGAGACCCAGTACTTC.